The 29 T cell receptor beta chains below were found in one sample sequenced in a study of cytomegalovirus exposure and HLA in healthy donors. The PCR made use of 60 Vbeta and 13 Jbeta primers. Libraries were prepared by immunoSEQ multiplex PCR; TCRdb keeps only in-frame clonotypes and omits some of them. The profile covers around 150,000 clones, with roughly 71% appearing a single time and 2.5% to 3.5% taken by the ten largest. The specimen sequenced was PBMCs. Receptors were obtained from a woman in her forties or fifties in good health and CMV-seropositive.

This clone was seen a single time. V and J are TRBV5-4 and TRBJ2-5, with 7 bases lining up with TRBD2. Germline CDR1 is SGHNT and CDR2 is YYREEE (reference sequence). This CDR3 spans 14 amino acids. Losses at the gene ends were 3 bases for V and 1 base for J; bases not matched to a gene: 3. CDR3 coding DNA: TGTGCCAGCAGCTGGGGGACTACCCAAGAGACCCAGTACTTC. Its protein product is CASSWGTTQETQYF.

The chain links TRBV2 to TRBJ2-1; 11 nucleotides align to TRBD2. The germline gives CDR1 SNHLY, CDR2 FYNNEI. This CDR3 has 17 amino acids. V shed 6 bases, J shed 7 bases, and the junction held 14 bases outside the gene matches. This CDR3 is CASRTLAGGLSLNEQFF. Written as DNA, the CDR3 is TGTGCCAGCAGGACGCTAGCGGGGGGCTTATCCTTGAATGAGCAGTTCTTC.

The chain couples TRBV5-1 to TRBJ2-1; the D gene is possibly TRBD2 (6 bases). Trimming left V 4 bases short and J 8 bases short, with 16 bases between. Germline V CDR1 and CDR2: SGHRS, YFSETQ. CDR3 length equals 14 residues. The CDR3 protein is CASSLGLLDHEQFF. The CDR3 nucleotides are TGCGCCAGCAGCCTGGGACTTTTGGATCATGAGCAGTTCTTC.

This clone was observed a single time. The chain combines TRBV5-1 with TRBJ2-3; D possibly corresponds to TRBD2 (5 bases). Germline CDR1 and CDR2: SGHRS and YFSETQ. V was cut by 3 bases and J by 11 bases, with 10 bases left in between. The CDR3 has 11 residues. CDR3 sequence: CASSYEGGQYF. The CDR3 DNA sequence: TGCGCCAGCAGCTACGAGGGCGGGCAGTATTTT.

The J gene is TRBJ1-4, the V gene TRBV6-6; TRBD1 agrees at 8 bases. CDR1 is MNHNY, CDR2 SVGAGI, per germline (reference sequence). J lost 3 bases, V lost 6 bases, and 9 bases had no gene match. The length of the CDR3 is 16 residues. This CDR3 is CASRPDGQGANEKLFF. The DNA of the CDR3 is TGTGCCAGCAGGCCCGACGGACAGGGTGCTAATGAAAAACTGTTTTTT.

The gene calls are TRBV5-1 and TRBJ2-3, with D tentatively TRBD1 (5 bases). This CDR3 is built from 15 residues. Per the germline V gene, CDR1 is SGHRS and CDR2 is YFSETQ. Trimming shortened V by 0 bases and J by 2 bases, and 10 bases separated the two germline ends. The CDR3 region has the DNA TGCGCCAGCAGCTTGGTACGCAGGGACACAGATACGCAGTATTTT. This translates into CASSLVRRDTDTQYF.

This clone has just one count. The chain has TRBV11-2 and TRBJ1-6; 7 positions agree with TRBD1. J was trimmed by 7 bases and V by 5 bases; bases with no gene match: 17. The CDR3 totals 18 residues. In germline, CDR1 is SGHAT, CDR2 FQNNGV. CDR3 loop: CASSPLLPTGARNSPLHF. DNA for the CDR3: TGTGCCAGCAGCCCCCTCCTCCCAACAGGGGCAAGGAATTCACCCCTCCACTTT.

CDR3 DNA sequence: TGTGCCAGCAGCCATTACAATGAGCAGTTCTTC. Its translation: CASSHYNEQFF. The chain couples TRBV13 to TRBJ2-1; D unclear. Per germline, CDR1 PRHDT and CDR2 FYEKMQ (reference sequence). The CDR3 contains 11 residues. V was trimmed by 5 bases and J by 4 bases, leaving 3 bases between them.

The rearrangement links TRBV7-9 to TRBJ1-5; D perhaps matches TRBD1 (5 bases). The CDR3 covers 14 residues. CDR1 is SEHNR and CDR2 is FQNEAQ in the germline V gene (reference sequence). V lost 1 base and J lost 2, with 6 bases in between. As DNA, the CDR3 is TGTGCCAGCAGCTTAGAACAGGGCAATCAGCCCCAGCATTTT. It yields the protein CASSLEQGNQPQHF. Looking up the rest from reference TRBV7-9 and TRBJ1-5 gives the full variable domain: DTGVSQNPRHKITKRGQNVTFRCDPISEHNRLYWYRQTLGQGPEFLTYFQNEAQLEKSRLLSDRFSAERPKGSFSTLEIQRTEQGDSAMYLCASSLEQGNQPQHFGDGTRLSIL.

This clone has only a few counts. As DNA, the CDR3 is TGCGCCAGCAGCTCCCTCCCCTCAGGGAGCAATCAGCCCCAGCATTTT. Its protein is CASSSLPSGSNQPQHF. V is TRBV4-1 and J is TRBJ1-5; possibly TRBD1 for D (5 bases). The germline CDR1 and CDR2 sequences are MGHRA and YSYEKL. The CDR3 loop spans 16 amino acids. V was shortened by 5 bases and J by 1 base, with 15 bases between the two germline ends.

This clone was seen more than once but under ten times. The same CDR3 also results from other DNA sequences found in this sample. This rearrangement joins TRBV25-1 to TRBJ2-7; TRBD1 matches at 10 bases. The V gene's germline CDR1 is MGHDK and CDR2 SYGVNS. There are 13 residues in the CDR3. Losses at the gene ends were 8 bases for V and 2 bases for J; bases not matched to a gene: 3. The CDR3 nucleotides are TGTGCCAGCCGCGACAGGGGGCCCTACGAGCAGTACTTC. This codes for CASRDRGPYEQYF.

V gene TRBV5-4 combines with J gene TRBJ1-6; 9 nucleotides match TRBD1. J lost 7 bases, V lost 4 bases, and 6 bases had no gene match. Germline values: CDR1 SGHNT, CDR2 YYREEE (reference sequence). The length of the CDR3 is 15 residues. The CDR3, as DNA: TGTGCCAGCAGCCCGGGACAGGGTCTAAATTCACCCCTCCACTTT. It translates to CASSPGQGLNSPLHF.

CDR3 loop: CASSVGQGLTPGYTF. Written as DNA, the CDR3 is TGCGCCAGCAGCGTGGGACAGGGCCTTACCCCTGGCTACACCTTC. The V and J genes are TRBV5-1 and TRBJ1-2, with TRBD1 identical over 9 bases. V gave up 4 bases and J gave up 7 bases; unmatched junction bases: 11. The CDR3 is 15 residues long. The germline V gene has CDR1 SGHRS and CDR2 YFSETQ.

The V gene is TRBV5-1, the J gene TRBJ2-5; 12 nucleotides match TRBD2. The V segment lost 4 bases and the J segment 5 bases; nucleotides outside the gene matches: 6. Germline CDR1 SGHRS, CDR2 YFSETQ. This CDR3 region has 15 residues. Here the CDR3 reads CASSASGGAFETQYF. DNA for the CDR3: TGCGCCAGCAGCGCTAGCGGGGGGGCCTTTGAGACCCAGTACTTC.

This chain uses TRBV29-1 with TRBJ1-6; 9 bases are a match to TRBD1. The V gene's germline CDR1 is SQVTM and CDR2 ANQGSEA. V was clipped by 7 bases and J by 10 bases; unmatched bases: 5. CDR3 length: 12 amino acids. CDR3 DNA: TGCAGCGCGAGGACAGGGGACTCACCCCTCCACTTT. This sequence encodes CSARTGDSPLHF.

This rearrangement joins TRBV11-2 to TRBJ1-2, with TRBD1 as a possible D gene (6 bases). The germline CDR1 and CDR2 sequences are SGHAT and FQNNGV. The CDR3 extends over 15 amino acids. Trimming removed 5 bases at V and 4 bases at J, with 17 bases between. This CDR3 is CASSIQGHPLYGYTF. In DNA, the CDR3 is TGTGCCAGCAGCATCCAGGGACACCCCCTCTATGGCTACACCTTC.

The rearrangement uses TRBV10-2 and TRBJ1-1; TRBD1 agrees at 7 bases. V trimming: 5 bases; J trimming: 4 bases; junction bases outside the gene matches: 10. The CDR3 runs to 15 residues. The germline V gene encodes CDR1 WSHSY and CDR2 SAAADI. In nucleotides, the CDR3 is TGCGCCAGCAGTTCCTGGACAGGTTCAGTCACTGAAGCTTTCTTT. Translation gives CASSSWTGSVTEAFF.

In this sample, this clone turned up a few times. This sequence joins TRBV5-4 and TRBJ1-6, with 9 bases that match TRBD1. Germline V CDR1 and CDR2: SGHNT, YYREEE (reference sequence). Trimming at V came to 2 bases and at J to 9 bases, leaving 9 bases not matched to a gene. The CDR3 has 16 residues. DNA of the CDR3: TGTGCCAGCAGCTTTCGACCGGGACAGGGAGGTTCACCCCTCCACTTT. Protein sequence: CASSFRPGQGGSPLHF.

The chain uses TRBV7-9 and TRBJ2-1, with 7 bases aligning to TRBD1. V lost 4 bases and J lost 11; bases outside the gene matches: 8. The germline gives CDR1 SEHNR, CDR2 FQNEAQ (reference sequence). The CDR3 consists of 13 residues. The DNA of the CDR3 is TGTGCCAGCAGCTCAATGACAGGGCGGAAGCAGTTCTTC. It codes for CASSSMTGRKQFF.

The chain couples TRBV23-1 to TRBJ2-7; D uncertain. TRBV23-1 is reported as an ORF; its role is uncertain. The CDR3 contains 13 residues. The V gene lost 7 bases and the J gene lost 5 bases, with 15 bases spanning the gap. This CDR3 is CASTPSGWHEQYF. For the CDR3, the DNA is TGCGCCAGCACACCATCAGGATGGCACGAGCAGTACTTC.

The J gene is TRBJ1-1, the V gene TRBV9; 7 nucleotides align to TRBD1. CDR1 and CDR2 (germline): SGDLS, YYNGEE. J was trimmed by 0 bases and V by 4 bases; bases with no gene match: 6. The CDR3 extends over 15 amino acids. CDR3 nucleotide sequence: TGTGCCAGCAGCATGACGGGACAGCTGAACACTGAAGCTTTCTTT. Protein sequence: CASSMTGQLNTEAFF.

By proportion, this clone is medium-sized (0.01 to 0.1%). Different DNA sequences within this sample yield the same CDR3. This chain connects TRBV6-6 to TRBJ1-5, with 8 bases matching TRBD1. V was clipped by 10 bases and J by 2 bases; unmatched bases: 4. The germline V gene has CDR1 MNHNY and CDR2 SVGAGI (reference sequence). The CDR3 covers 13 residues. CDR3 DNA sequence: TGTGCCATACAGGGGGAGGGCAATCAGCCCCAGCATTTT. Encoded protein: CAIQGEGNQPQHF.

This clone was observed a handful of times. The chain employs TRBV5-1 and TRBJ2-1; TRBD2 matches 11 bases. The germline CDR1 and CDR2 sequences are SGHRS and YFSETQ. The length of the CDR3 is 15 residues. The V and J ends lost 0 bases and 9 bases, in that order; junction bases with no gene match: 5. Here the CDR3 reads CASSLGLAGGVEQFF. CDR3 nucleotide sequence: TGCGCCAGCAGCTTGGGGCTAGCGGGGGGTGTTGAGCAGTTCTTC.

The rearrangement joins TRBV7-2 to TRBJ1-1; D unclear. The CDR3 contains 14 residues. Germline lookup yields CDR1 SGHTA and CDR2 FQGNSA. The ends were cut back, 5 bases at V and 2 bases at J, with 12 bases in the middle. In DNA form, the CDR3 reads TGTGCCAGCAGCCCCTTTGTTCTCAACACTGAAGCTTTCTTT. This encodes CASSPFVLNTEAFF.

The chain is built from TRBV27 and TRBJ1-5; no reliable D call. CDR1 is MNHEY and CDR2 is SMNVEV in the germline V gene (reference sequence). This CDR3 has 13 residues. The V end lost 6 bases, the J end lost 0 bases, and 6 bases lay between the germline ends. In DNA, the CDR3 is TGTGCCAGCAGGCGAGATAGCAATCAGCCCCAGCATTTT. This gives the protein CASRRDSNQPQHF.

The chain links TRBV5-4 to TRBJ1-1; D is ambiguous. V was clipped by 1 base and J by 6 bases, with 16 bases between them. The CDR3 sequence is 15 residues long. Germline V gives CDR1 SGHNT, CDR2 YYREEE (reference sequence). Here the CDR3 reads CASSLLEAGEAEAFF. CDR3 DNA: TGTGCCAGCAGCTTGCTCGAAGCTGGGGAGGCTGAAGCTTTCTTT.

The chain couples TRBV5-1 to TRBJ1-2; D may be TRBD1 (6 bases). Between the trimmed V and J ends, which lost 4 bases and 6 bases, there was a span of 13 bases. CDR1 and CDR2 (germline): SGHRS, YFSETQ. The CDR3 is made up of 13 amino acids. CDR3 nucleotides: TGCGCCAGCAGCATACAGGGTCGGGATGGCTACACCTTC. The encoded protein is CASSIQGRDGYTF. Combining the CDR3 with reference TRBV5-1 and TRBJ1-2 gives the whole variable domain KAGVTQTPRYLIKTRGQQVTLSCSPISGHRSVSWYQQTPGQGLQFLFEYFSETQRNKGNFPGRFSGRQFSNSRSEMNVSTLELGDSALYLCASSIQGRDGYTFGSGTRLTVV.

This clone was seen a single time. The V gene is TRBV13, the J gene TRBJ1-2, with 7 bases fitting TRBD1. CDR1 is PRHDT, CDR2 FYEKMQ, per germline (reference sequence). J lost 5 bases, V lost 5 bases, and 5 bases had no gene match. The CDR3 is made up of 13 amino acids. DNA of the CDR3: TGTGCCAGCAGCCGGACAGGCCTATATGGCTACACCTTC. Amino acids: CASSRTGLYGYTF. Full variable domain (outside the CDR3, taken from reference TRBV13 and TRBJ1-2): AAGVIQSPRHLIKEKRETATLKCYPIPRHDTVYWYQQGPGQDPQFLISFYEKMQSDKGSIPDRFSAQQFSDYHSELNMSSLELGDSALYFCASSRTGLYGYTFGSGTRLTVV.

This clone appeared a few times. The chain employs TRBV7-9 and TRBJ2-2, with a weak D call TRBD2 (6 bases). V lost 6 bases, J lost 3 bases, and 20 bases lay in between. The CDR3 is made up of 17 amino acids. Germline values: CDR1 SEHNR, CDR2 FQNEAQ (reference sequence). Here the CDR3 DNA reads TGTGCCAGCAGGTGGCCGGCGGGACCGGTGCACACCGGGGAGCTGTTTTTT. Translated, it gives CASRWPAGPVHTGELFF.